The rows below give T cell receptor beta chains drawn from one sample of a study of T cell changes during pregnancy in multiple sclerosis. Assay: immunoSEQ multiplex PCR; the TCRdb copy retains only in-frame clones and omits some. Of fewer than 110,000 clones listed, 80% to 95% are singletons. Here the sequenced sample was peripheral blood, taken in the second trimester of pregnancy. All receptors derive from a female donor with multiple sclerosis, enrolled in a pregnancy study. Both conserved end residues are part of each CDR3. The D gene is left open where the match is weak. Rows give clone size only sometimes, using once, few, many, or a class for an expanded clone.

TRBV11-2	TRBD2	.	12	TRBJ2-5	TGTGCCAGCAGCCGGGAGGGAGAGACCCAGTACTTC	CASSREGETQYF
TRBV10-1	TRBD2	.	16	TRBJ2-5	TGCGCCAGCAGTGAGGCTAGCGGGAGCCTCCAAGAGACCCAGTACTTC	CASSEASGSLQETQYF
TRBV9	TRBD2	.	15	TRBJ2-7	TGTGCCAGCAGCGCTCTAGCGGGAGGGCCAGGGGAGCAGTACTTC	CASSALAGGPGEQYF
TRBV29-1	TRBD1	few	12	TRBJ1-2	TGCAGCGTCTGGACAGGGAACTATGGCTACACCTTC	CSVWTGNYGYTF
TRBV4-1	TRBD2	.	16	TRBJ2-7	TGCGCCAGCAGCCCCTGGGGTAGCGGGAGCGAATACGAGCAGTACTTC	CASSPWGSGSEYEQYF
TRBV12-2	.	.	16	TRBJ1-1	TGTGCAAGTCGCTTTGGGTCCGAGGAGGGTTTTACTGAAGCTTTCTTT	CASRFGSEEGFTEAFF
TRBV28	.	once	14	TRBJ1-2	TGTGCCAGCAGTTTATCCTTGGGAGCCTATGGCTACACCTTC	CASSLSLGAYGYTF
TRBV6-5	TRBD2	.	15	TRBJ2-3	TGTGCCAGCAACCCTAGCGGATTCTTCACAGATACGCAGTATTTT	CASNPSGFFTDTQYF
TRBV4-2	.	.	13	TRBJ1-1	TGTGCCAGCAGCCAAAGAGGAGGCACTGAAGCTTTCTTT	CASSQRGGTEAFF
TRBV7-9	TRBD2	.	16	TRBJ2-2	TGTGCCAGCAGCTTAAGGACTAGCGGGAATATCGGGGAGCTGTTTTTT	CASSLRTSGNIGELFF
TRBV4-2	TRBD2	.	15	TRBJ2-1	TGTGCCAGCAGCCAACTAGCGGGAGTCGGCAATGAGCAGTTCTTC	CASSQLAGVGNEQFF
TRBV11-2	.	once	13	TRBJ2-7	TGTGCCAGCAGCACTATCGACTTCTACGAGCAGTACTTC	CASSTIDFYEQYF
TRBV2	.	.	12	TRBJ1-2	TGTGCCAGCTGCGTTTCTAACTATGGCTACACCTTC	CASCVSNYGYTF
TRBV19	.	.	15	TRBJ2-3	TGTGCCAGTAGTATTGGCAGGGTGAGCACAGATACGCAGTATTTT	CASSIGRVSTDTQYF
TRBV28	.	.	12	TRBJ1-1	TGTGCCAGCAGTTTCTTTGGTCAAGCAGCTTTCTTT	CASSFFGQAAFF
TRBV29-1	.	.	12	TRBJ2-1	TGCAGCCCCAGGGGTGTTACCAATGAGCAGTTCTTC	CSPRGVTNEQFF
TRBV7-9	TRBD1	few	13	TRBJ1-2	TGTGCCACACAGGGACAGGCTAACTATGGCTACACCTTC	CATQGQANYGYTF
TRBV14	.	once	16	TRBJ1-3	TGTGCCAGCAGCCAAGCCGGACATTTCTCTGGAAACACCATATATTTT	CASSQAGHFSGNTIYF
TRBV11-2	TRBD2	.	15	TRBJ2-7	TGTGCCAGCAGCCTTACTAGCGGCTTCTCCTACGAGCAGTACTTC	CASSLTSGFSYEQYF
TRBV30	TRBD1	few	13	TRBJ1-1	TGTGCATGGGAGACAGGGGGAAGAGCTGAAGCTTTCTTT	CAWETGGRAEAFF
TRBV21-1	.	.	10	TRBJ2-2	TGTGCCAGCAGTTATGGGGAGCTGTTTTTT	CASSYGELFF
TRBV15	.	once	14	TRBJ2-7	TGTGCCACCAGCAGTCCGGGGGTCCCCTACGAGCAGTACTTC	CATSSPGVPYEQYF
TRBV5-4	.	.	15	TRBJ2-5	TGTGCCAGCAGCTTGGCGGGCGGGGTTTGGGAGACCCAGTACTTC	CASSLAGGVWETQYF
TRBV11-2	TRBD2	.	15	TRBJ2-7	TGTGCCAGCAGCCGGGAGGCGGGGCGCAGGTACGAGCAGTACTTC	CASSREAGRRYEQYF
TRBV18	.	.	14	TRBJ1-1	TGTGCCAGCTCACCACCCTCGGGGTACACTGAAGCTTTCTTT	CASSPPSGYTEAFF
TRBV25-1	.	.	17	TRBJ2-7	TGTGCCAGCAGTGGATATACAGGGAATTCCCCCTTATACGAGCAGTACTTC	CASSGYTGNSPLYEQYF
TRBV2	.	.	14	TRBJ2-2	TGTGCCAGCAGTGAAGGGAGGTGGACCGGGGAGCTGTTTTTT	CASSEGRWTGELFF
TRBV19	.	.	13	TRBJ2-7	TGTGCCAGTAGTATCGGGCAGGGCTACGAGCAGTACTTC	CASSIGQGYEQYF
TRBV18	.	.	14	TRBJ1-5	TGTGCCAGCTCACCATCGGAGCTAGCGCAGCCCCAGCATTTT	CASSPSELAQPQHF
TRBV6-5	.	.	13	TRBJ2-1	TGTGCCAGCAGCTCGGGGGTCTACAATGAGCAGTTCTTC	CASSSGVYNEQFF
TRBV6-5	TRBD2	.	15	TRBJ2-5	TGTGCCAGCAGTTACTCGCTAGCGGATCAAGAGACCCAGTACTTC	CASSYSLADQETQYF
TRBV18	TRBD2	.	16	TRBJ2-3	TGTGCCAGCCAGGGGACTAGCAAAACAAAAGCAGATACGCAGTATTTT	CASQGTSKTKADTQYF
TRBV5-4	.	.	16	TRBJ2-5	TGTGCCAGCAGCTTGGATGCAGGGGTGGGCCAAGAGACCCAGTACTTC	CASSLDAGVGQETQYF
TRBV25-1	TRBD2	.	12	TRBJ2-7	TGTGCCAGCAGTCGCGCGTCGGGAGGGCAGTACTTC	CASSRASGGQYF
TRBV28	TRBD1	.	16	TRBJ1-2	TGTGCCAGCAGTTTACAGAACAGGGGTACGGTCTATGGCTACACCTTC	CASSLQNRGTVYGYTF
TRBV5-4	TRBD1	.	15	TRBJ2-3	TGTGCCAGCAGCCTGAGGGGGCCTAGCACAGATACGCAGTATTTT	CASSLRGPSTDTQYF
TRBV6-5	.	.	15	TRBJ1-1	TGTGCCAGCACAAGAGGGAGTATCATGAACACTGAAGCTTTCTTT	CASTRGSIMNTEAFF
TRBV29-1	.	.	13	TRBJ2-2	TGCAGCGTTGGGGTGGGAGGCACCGGGGAGCTGTTTTTT	CSVGVGGTGELFF
TRBV6-5	.	.	13	TRBJ2-5	TGTGCCAGCATGCGGGGAAGGCAAGAGACCCAGTACTTC	CASMRGRQETQYF
TRBV6-4	TRBD2	.	12	TRBJ2-7	TGTGATGGGACTAGCGGGCTCGTGGAGCAGTACTTC	CDGTSGLVEQYF
TRBV29-1	.	.	13	TRBJ2-1	TGCAGCGTTGTCTGGCAGACCTACAATGAGCAGTTCTTC	CSVVWQTYNEQFF
TRBV5-4	.	.	15	TRBJ1-2	TGTGCCAGCAGCCGGGGCGGGGGCCTGGGCTATGGCTACACCTTC	CASSRGGGLGYGYTF
TRBV12-1	.	.	15	TRBJ1-5	TGTGCCAGCAGCCCCTGCCGCGGGCTCAATCAGCCCCAGCATTTT	CASSPCRGLNQPQHF
TRBV28	.	few	11	TRBJ1-2	TGTGCCAGCAGCCCCATGGGGCCTAACACCTTC	CASSPMGPNTF
TRBV19	.	.	15	TRBJ2-3	TGTGCCAGTAGTGGAGGGGTTGTGGGCACAGATACGCAGTATTTT	CASSGGVVGTDTQYF
TRBV7-2	TRBD1	.	14	TRBJ1-2	TGTGCCAGCAGCACGACCCCAGGGGGCTATGGCTACACCTTC	CASSTTPGGYGYTF
TRBV14	TRBD2	.	16	TRBJ2-1	TGTGCCAGCAGCGGGAGCGGGAGGGGCTCCTACAATGAGCAGTTCTTC	CASSGSGRGSYNEQFF
TRBV7-3	TRBD1	.	13	TRBJ2-7	TGTGCCAGCAGCAGGGGGCAGGGCTACGAGCAGTACTTC	CASSRGQGYEQYF
TRBV4-3	.	.	15	TRBJ1-4	TGCGCCAGCAGCCAATGGGACACCGATAATGAAAAACTGTTTTTT	CASSQWDTDNEKLFF
TRBV9	.	.	14	TRBJ1-5	TGTGCCAGCAGCCGACAGGATAGCAATCAGCCCCAGCATTTT	CASSRQDSNQPQHF
TRBV30	.	.	13	TRBJ2-7	TGTGCCTGGAGTGTAGGAGTTGCCTACGAGCAGTACTTC	CAWSVGVAYEQYF
TRBV5-1	.	.	18	TRBJ1-4	TGCGCCAGCAGCTTGGCCGAAAGTGTGGGACTCCGGAATGAAAAACTGTTTTTT	CASSLAESVGLRNEKLFF
TRBV2	.	.	17	TRBJ2-6	TGTGCCAGCAGTGGGCGGGGTGGGGGATCTGGGGCCAACGTCCTGACTTTC	CASSGRGGGSGANVLTF
TRBV5-1	TRBD2	once	15	TRBJ2-2	TGCGCCAGCAGCAGCGGGAGCCGAACCACCGGGGAGCTGTTTTTT	CASSSGSRTTGELFF
TRBV5-4	TRBD2	.	14	TRBJ2-7	TGTGCCAGCAGCACGACTAGCGCCTCATCCGAGCAGTACTTC	CASSTTSASSEQYF
TRBV6-1	TRBD1	.	15	TRBJ1-1	TGTGCCAGCAGTGAAAAAACAGGGGTAGACACTGAAGCTTTCTTT	CASSEKTGVDTEAFF
TRBV10-3	.	.	13	TRBJ1-4	TGTGCCATCAGGGAGGGACTGAATGAAAAACTGTTTTTT	CAIREGLNEKLFF
TRBV27	.	.	12	TRBJ2-1	TGTGCCAGCAGTTTTTCCGGGAGAGAGCAGTTCTTC	CASSFSGREQFF
TRBV5-1	.	.	13	TRBJ2-7	TGCGCCAGCAGCCCTCGGGTTTCCTACGAGCAGTACTTC	CASSPRVSYEQYF
TRBV25-1	.	once	17	TRBJ2-1	TGTGCCAGCAGTGACACCCCCCCGAGGACAGCGTACAATGAGCAGTTCTTC	CASSDTPPRTAYNEQFF